The present TCR beta chain was sequenced within a study of post-analysis software for immune sequencing data. For the study at large: In terms of disease course, relapsing-remitting, secondary progressive and progressive-relapsing multiple sclerosis were included.

CDR1 is LGHDT and CDR2 is YNNKEL in the germline V gene (reference sequence). With 4 bases removed from V and 9 bases from J, the gap between germline ends came to 21 bases. This CDR3 comprises 15 residues. Unique-molecular-identifier-tagged TCR beta cDNA libraries were used. The T cell input of about 0.9 to 10 million gave a few hundred thousand cDNA molecules. MiXCR was run by TCRdb on the PCR reads, yielding one entry per CDR3 protein. The sample records 750,000 to 900,000 distinct CDR3 sequences, around 46% being singletons. This clonotype came up a few times. The antigen is not known. Study-level points and caveats: Higher frequency in patients than in controls was seen for roughly five TRBV segments, with TRBV5-6, TRBV5-1 and TRBV20-1 among them. The normalized Chao1 diversity of multiple sclerosis patients was significantly lower than that of controls.

The sequence was obtained from a girl between 5 and 17 years old with multiple sclerosis. V and J are TRBV3-1 and TRBJ1-1; D is ambiguous. The sequencing input was blood. This CDR3 is CASSPDLSPHIKAFF. CDR3 DNA sequence: TGTGCCAGCAGCCCCGACCTCTCTCCCCATATTAAAGCTTTCTTT.